The sequence of this T cell receptor (beta chain) was determined in a study of blood T cell repertoires in COVID-19. Profiled with immunoSEQ multiplex PCR; TCRdb holds only in-frame clones, not every one. The sample lists 80,000 or so clones, 90% to 95% occurring once. Only one count was recorded for this clone. CDR3 length equals 14 residues. V lost 7 bases to trimming and J lost 3 bases, with 13 bases between them. Germline V gene sequence: CDR1 SGHVS, CDR2 FQNEAQ. Source material: peripheral blood. The chain links TRBV7-8 to TRBJ1-5; D might be TRBD1 (6 bases). This clonotype originated in a woman between 45 and 60 years old in a cohort sampled during active COVID-19. The CDR3: CASTRYRANQPQHF. CDR3 nucleotide sequence: TGTGCCAGCACCCGGTACAGGGCCAATCAGCCCCAGCATTTT.